Presented here are 31 T cell receptor beta chains from one specimen sequenced in a study of T cell clonotyping in hematopoietic cell transplantation. Clones were read by immunoSEQ multiplex PCR, and TCRdb kept only the in-frame ones, dropping some. The table includes approximately 4,500 clones, roughly 84% detected once. Sequenced here: peripheral blood mononuclear cells, sampled 180 days after allogeneic stem cell transplant. These receptors were collected from a male patient in his sixties or seventies who had an allogeneic stem cell transplant from an unrelated donor, so T cells may come from the graft donor. Some clones in this sample may be carry-over from other donors' samples.

This clone was detected only a few times. The chain links TRBV18 to TRBJ1-6; D remains ambiguous. Deletions cut 5 bases from V and 5 bases from J, with 16 bases between. CDR1 and CDR2 from the germline V gene are KGHSH and LQKENI. CDR3 length equals 16 residues. CDR3 amino acids: CASSVGSSTNNSPLHF. The CDR3 DNA reads TGTGCCAGCTCAGTCGGGAGTTCGACCAATAATTCACCCCTCCACTTT.

The V gene is TRBV18, the J gene TRBJ1-2; D perhaps matches TRBD1 (5 bases). Germline CDR1 and CDR2: KGHSH and LQKENI. This CDR3 spans 14 amino acids. Trimming left V 4 bases short and J 2 bases short, with 11 bases between. CDR3 DNA: TGTGCCAGCTCACGCCTAGGGGAGAACTATGGCTACACCTTC. This sequence encodes CASSRLGENYGYTF.

This clone was picked up one time. Since a far larger clone is one base different, this is likely a read error. CDR3 DNA sequence: TGTGCCAGCAATTACGTGGGGTACGAGCAGTACTTC. Translated: CASNYVGYEQYF. This chain links TRBV28 with TRBJ2-7; D unresolved. V was cut by 7 bases and J by 4 bases, with 11 bases left in between. Germline V gives CDR1 MDHEN, CDR2 SYDVKM. The CDR3 spans 12 residues.

The chain recombines TRBV5-4 with TRBJ2-7, with 15 positions matching TRBD2. J lost 5 bases, V lost 4 bases, and 4 bases had no gene match. Germline CDR1 is SGHNT and CDR2 is YYREEE (reference sequence). This CDR3 has 15 amino acids. CDR3 amino acids: CASSPGTSGRNEQYF. Written as DNA, the CDR3 is TGTGCCAGCAGCCCTGGGACTAGCGGGAGGAACGAGCAGTACTTC.

Here the CDR3 reads CAIKGDSGNTIYF. In DNA form, the CDR3 reads TGTGCCATCAAAGGGGACTCTGGAAACACCATATATTTT. The V call is TRBV10-3, the J call TRBJ1-3, with a possible D match to TRBD1 (5 bases). V was pared by 7 bases and J by 0 bases, with 7 bases between. This CDR3 comprises 13 residues. CDR1 is ENHRY and CDR2 is SYGVKD in the germline V gene.

As concerns this clone: Sequence at one end of the junction differs from germline and may be a read error. CDR3 sequence: CASSHPQGTQYF. Written as DNA, the CDR3 is TGCGCCAGCAGTCACCCCCAAGGGACCCAGTACTTC. V and J are TRBV5-1 and TRBJ2-5, with D unclear. The CDR3 runs to 12 residues. The germline V gene has CDR1 SGHRS and CDR2 YFSETQ.

V is TRBV5-1 and J is TRBJ1-2, with D possibly matching TRBD1 (5 bases). Germline V gene lookup returns CDR1 SGHRS and CDR2 YFSETQ. Trimming cost V 4 bases and J 4 bases, with 14 bases left between them. The CDR3 has 14 residues. The CDR3 reads CASSDWTGGYGYTF. The CDR3 DNA sequence: TGCGCCAGCAGCGACTGGACTGGGGGCTATGGCTACACCTTC.

The chain has TRBV6-6 and TRBJ1-2; D remains unclear. Per the germline V gene, CDR1 is MNHNY and CDR2 is SVGAGI (reference sequence). The CDR3 contains 12 residues. V dropped 10 bases and J dropped 1 base, with 10 bases sitting between them. The chain's CDR3 is CATLRDNYGYTF. The CDR3 bases are TGTGCCACCCTAAGGGATAACTATGGCTACACCTTC.

With regard to this clone: One end of the junction is discordant with germline, which a read error may explain. The V call is TRBV27, the J call TRBJ2-7; 10 nucleotides line up with TRBD1. Looked up from germline, CDR1 is MNHEY and CDR2 is SMNVEV (reference sequence). The CDR3 loop spans 15 amino acids. CDR3 sequence reads: CASSLRDRGSYEQYF. In DNA, the CDR3 is TGTGCCAGCAGTTTAAGGGACAGGGGCTCCTATGAGCAGTACTTC.

The V and J genes are TRBV28 and TRBJ2-1; no clear D gene. This CDR3 spans 14 amino acids. V lost 3 bases, J lost 5 bases, and 11 bases lay in between. In germline, CDR1 is MDHEN, CDR2 SYDVKM. CDR3 loop: CASSFGGPHNEQFF. The DNA for the CDR3 is TGTGCCAGCAGTTTCGGTGGCCCGCACAATGAGCAGTTCTTC.

J is TRBJ2-3 and V is TRBV6-5; 13 bases align to TRBD2. This CDR3 has 15 amino acids. From germline, CDR1 is MNHEY and CDR2 SVGAGI. V gave up 4 bases and J gave up 5 bases; unmatched junction bases: 3. CDR3: CASSSGLAGVDTQYF. In DNA form, the CDR3 reads TGTGCCAGCAGTTCAGGACTAGCGGGGGTAGATACGCAGTATTTT.

This clone was found once. V usage is TRBV10-3 and J usage is TRBJ2-1; perhaps TRBD2 as D (6 bases). The CDR3 totals 15 residues. CDR1 is ENHRY, CDR2 SYGVKD, per germline. Trimming stripped 7 bases from V and 6 bases from J, with 19 bases between. CDR3 amino acids: CAINGRATSVNEQFF. Here the CDR3 DNA reads TGTGCCATCAACGGGCGTGCGACTAGTGTCAATGAGCAGTTCTTC.

This clone was observed a handful of times. The V call is TRBV28, the J call TRBJ2-2; D could derive from TRBD1 or TRBD2 (5 bases each). Trimming left V 6 bases short and J 1 base short, with 18 bases between. Germline CDR1 MDHEN, CDR2 SYDVKM. The CDR3 has 17 amino acids. The CDR3 loop reads CASRVPPTGQNTGELFF. CDR3 nucleotide sequence: TGTGCCAGCAGGGTCCCTCCGACGGGGCAGAACACCGGGGAGCTGTTTTTT.

This chain's CDR3 is CSVGSSGKLTDTQYF. DNA of the CDR3: TGCAGCGTTGGCTCTAGCGGAAAACTCACAGATACGCAGTATTTT. This chain uses TRBV29-1 with TRBJ2-3; 7 bases agree with TRBD2. The CDR3 extends over 15 amino acids. The V gene's germline CDR1 is SQVTM and CDR2 ANQGSEA. Trimming removed 4 bases from V and 2 bases from J; junction bases left unmatched: 9.

This clone was seen a single time. V usage is TRBV28 and J usage is TRBJ2-7; 8 nucleotides align to TRBD2. Germline trimming cut 5 bases from V and 3 bases from J; bases unmatched to any gene: 6. CDR3 length: 14 residues. From germline, CDR1 is MDHEN and CDR2 SYDVKM. Written as DNA, the CDR3 is TGTGCCAGCAGTGCGGGACTAGGAGTCTACGAGCAGTACTTC. This gives the protein CASSAGLGVYEQYF.

The V and J genes are TRBV2 and TRBJ2-3; D might be TRBD1 (6 bases). This CDR3 comprises 15 residues. Trimming cost V 6 bases and J 0 bases, with 13 bases left between them. Germline assignment: CDR1 SNHLY and CDR2 FYNNEI. CDR3 region: CASRKGQSSTDTQYF. DNA for the CDR3: TGTGCCAGCAGGAAAGGACAGTCTAGCACAGATACGCAGTATTTT.

The CDR3 spells CASIELAGELQETQYF. CDR3 DNA: TGTGCCAGCATTGAACTAGCGGGGGAACTACAAGAGACCCAGTACTTC. This chain connects TRBV27 to TRBJ2-5, with 11 bases fitting TRBD2. V was clipped by 7 bases and J by 2 bases; unmatched bases: 9. The CDR3 runs to 16 residues. Germline V gives CDR1 MNHEY, CDR2 SMNVEV (reference sequence).

The chain employs TRBV11-1 and TRBJ2-5, with a tentative D call TRBD1 (6 bases). Trimming left V 1 base short and J 4 bases short, with 13 bases between. This CDR3 is built from 15 residues. CDR1 is SGHAT and CDR2 is FQDESV in the germline V gene (reference sequence). CDR3 in amino acids: CASSLEGHSTETQYF. CDR3 coding DNA: TGTGCCAGCAGCTTAGAGGGACATTCGACAGAGACCCAGTACTTC.

The CDR3 nucleotides read TGTGCCACCCGGCAGGGTGTTAACTCTGGAAACACCATATATTTT. Protein: CATRQGVNSGNTIYF. The chain has TRBV5-4 and TRBJ1-3; tentative D call: TRBD1 (5 bases). This CDR3 has 15 amino acids. CDR1 is SGHNT, CDR2 YYREEE, per germline (reference sequence). V lost 9 bases to trimming and J lost 0 bases, with 16 bases between them. The complete variable domain, with remaining parts taken from reference TRBV5-4 and TRBJ1-3, reads ETGVTQSPTHLIKTRGQQVTLRCSSQSGHNTVSWYQQALGQGPQFIFQYYREEENGRGNFPPRFSGLQFPNYSSELNVNALELDDSALYLCATRQGVNSGNTIYFGEGSWLTVV.

The chain uses TRBV29-1 and TRBJ2-1; D remains ambiguous. This CDR3 is built from 12 residues. V was pared by 0 bases and J by 3 bases, with 3 bases between. Looked up from germline, CDR1 is SQVTM and CDR2 is ANQGSEA. Here the CDR3 reads CSVEDDYNEQFF. CDR3 DNA sequence: TGCAGCGTTGAAGATGACTACAATGAGCAGTTCTTC.

The V and J genes are TRBV7-7 and TRBJ2-1; 14 positions agree with TRBD2. With V trimmed by 5 bases and J by 5 bases, 11 bases remained unmatched. The length of the CDR3 is 18 residues. Germline V gene data show CDR1 as SSHAT and CDR2 as FNYEAQ (reference sequence). The CDR3 DNA reads as TGTGCCAGCAGCCCATCGACTAGCGGGGGGGCCAAGGACAATGAGCAGTTCTTC. Translation gives CASSPSTSGGAKDNEQFF.

This clone appeared once. The chain carries TRBV29-1 and TRBJ2-4; perhaps TRBD2 as D (5 bases). V was trimmed by 6 bases and J by 7 bases, leaving 16 bases between them. Germline V gene sequence: CDR1 SQVTM, CDR2 ANQGSEA. This CDR3 has 13 amino acids. The CDR3 nucleotides are TGCAGCGTGAGCGGTGGACGTTGGAACATTCAGTACTTC. The encoded protein is CSVSGGRWNIQYF.

J is TRBJ1-1 and V is TRBV7-8, with D tentatively TRBD1 (5 bases). The V end lost 10 bases, the J end lost 4 bases, and 19 bases lay between the germline ends. The CDR3 runs 14 residues. CDR1 is SGHVS, CDR2 FQNEAQ, per germline. For the CDR3, the DNA is TGTGCCACCCTTTCCGCAGGGACCGCCACTGAAGCTTTCTTT. Its translation is CATLSAGTATEAFF.

The chain has TRBV25-1 and TRBJ1-5; D call uncertain. Germline V gives CDR1 MGHDK, CDR2 SYGVNS. The V and J ends lost 4 bases and 4 bases respectively, with 11 bases between them. The CDR3 length is 14 residues. The CDR3 bases are TGTGCCAGCAGTGCCGGGATCGGGAATCAGCCCCAGCATTTT. This encodes CASSAGIGNQPQHF.

The chain uses TRBV5-4 and TRBJ1-2, with a weak D call TRBD1 (5 bases). Between the trimmed V and J ends, which lost 4 bases and 2 bases, there was a span of 12 bases. Germline V CDR1 and CDR2: SGHNT, YYREEE (reference sequence). The CDR3 covers 14 residues. This chain's CDR3 is CASSPGGRNYGYTF. CDR3 nucleotide sequence: TGTGCCAGCAGCCCGGGGGGACGGAACTATGGCTACACCTTC.

The V gene is TRBV2, the J gene TRBJ1-1; TRBD1 matches at 12 bases. CDR3 length equals 17 residues. CDR1 SNHLY and CDR2 FYNNEI come from the germline V gene. The ends lost 6 bases at V and 1 base at J; junction bases unmatched: 9. The CDR3 loop is CASRGDRGPGGNTEAFF. Here the CDR3 DNA reads TGTGCCAGCAGAGGGGACAGGGGGCCCGGTGGGAACACTGAAGCTTTCTTT.

The genes are TRBV19 and TRBJ2-1, with D perhaps being TRBD1 or TRBD2 (5 bases each). Trimming left V 1 base short and J 5 bases short, with 9 bases between. CDR3 length: 14 amino acids. From germline, CDR1 is LNHDA and CDR2 SQIVND (reference sequence). CDR3: CASSIGGVHNEQFF. Written as DNA, the CDR3 is TGTGCCAGTAGTATAGGAGGGGTGCACAATGAGCAGTTCTTC.

The chain recombines TRBV10-3 with TRBJ2-7; no clear D. The CDR3 is 11 amino acids. Trimming removed 4 bases at V and 5 bases at J, with 6 bases between. Per the germline V gene, CDR1 is ENHRY and CDR2 is SYGVKD. This CDR3 reads CAISVGNEQYF. DNA of the CDR3: TGTGCCATCAGTGTAGGGAACGAGCAGTACTTC.

The V and J genes are TRBV27 and TRBJ1-1; D is perhaps TRBD1 (5 bases). Trimming pared 6 bases from V and 6 bases from J, leaving 14 bases between. The CDR3 spans 13 residues. In germline, CDR1 is MNHEY, CDR2 SMNVEV (reference sequence). CDR3 DNA sequence: TGTGCCAGCAGCTCATTCCGACAGTCTGAAGCTTTCTTT. Its protein product is CASSSFRQSEAFF.

The chain employs TRBV19 and TRBJ1-2; perhaps TRBD1 as D (6 bases). The germline gives CDR1 LNHDA, CDR2 SQIVND (reference sequence). Between the trimmed V and J ends, which lost 4 bases and 4 bases, there was a span of 19 bases. The CDR3 has 16 residues. CDR3 sequence (DNA): TGTGCCAGTAGTACTGACCCCGGGACACCCAGCTATGGCTACACCTTC. This encodes CASSTDPGTPSYGYTF.

The V gene is TRBV10-3, the J gene TRBJ2-7; a weak D match, TRBD1 (5 bases). Germline loops: CDR1 ENHRY, CDR2 SYGVKD. This CDR3 is 16 amino acids long. V was trimmed by 0 bases and J by 3 bases, leaving 15 bases between them. CDR3 protein: CAISESGARQVYEQYF. The DNA of the CDR3 is TGTGCCATCAGTGAGTCAGGGGCAAGGCAGGTCTACGAGCAGTACTTC.